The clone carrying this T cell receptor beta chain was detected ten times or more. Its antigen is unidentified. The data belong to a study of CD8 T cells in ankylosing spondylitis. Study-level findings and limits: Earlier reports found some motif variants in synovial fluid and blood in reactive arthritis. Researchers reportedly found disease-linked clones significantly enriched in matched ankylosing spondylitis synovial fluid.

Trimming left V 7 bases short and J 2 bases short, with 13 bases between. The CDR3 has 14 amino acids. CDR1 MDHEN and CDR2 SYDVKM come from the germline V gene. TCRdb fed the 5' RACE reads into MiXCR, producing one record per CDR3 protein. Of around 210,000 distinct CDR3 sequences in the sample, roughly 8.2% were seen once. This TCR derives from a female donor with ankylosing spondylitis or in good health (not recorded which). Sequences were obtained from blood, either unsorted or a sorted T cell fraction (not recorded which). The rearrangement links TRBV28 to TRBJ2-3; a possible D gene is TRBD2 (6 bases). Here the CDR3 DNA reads TGTGCCAGCAAGTGGCCGGGGGACACAGATACGCAGTATTTT. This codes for CASKWPGDTDTQYF.